This is a list of T cell receptor beta chains from one sample in a study of blood T cell repertoires in COVID-19. Measured with immunoSEQ multiplex PCR; TCRdb has only the in-frame clones, and not every one. The sample holds about 160,000 clones, 70% to 85% seen once. The sequenced sample consisted of peripheral blood. The receptor set was obtained from a man older than 75 with COVID-19, enrolled during active disease. The CDR3 runs from the conserved cysteine through the conserved F or W. The D gene is left open where the match is weak. Clone size is given for some rows only: seen once, a few or many times, or a class if the clone is expanded.

v_gene	j_gene	abundance	d_gene	CDR3nt	CDR3aa
TRBV2	TRBJ2-3	-	TRBD2	TGTGCCAGCAGTGTGACTAGCGGGCCTCCAGATACGCAGTATTTT	CASSVTSGPPDTQYF
TRBV27	TRBJ2-5	few	-	TGTGCCAGCAGTTTCCGCGGCCCACAAGAGACCCAGTACTTC	CASSFRGPQETQYF
TRBV19	TRBJ2-1	-	TRBD1	TGTGCCAGTAGTATCCTGCTTGGGACAGAGAAGAATGAGCAGTTCTTC	CASSILLGTEKNEQFF
TRBV7-2	TRBJ1-1	-	-	TGTGCCAGCAGCCTTCAGGGTAACATGAACACTGAAGCTTTCTTT	CASSLQGNMNTEAFF
TRBV19	TRBJ2-5	-	-	TGTGCCAGTAGTACACGAGACCGGGACAAGCGATGGGAGACCCAGTACTTC	CASSTRDRDKRWETQYF
TRBV5-8	TRBJ1-2	-	TRBD1	TGTGCCAGCGTTTTTCTCCGGGGACAGGGGAGCTATGGCTACACCTTC	CASVFLRGQGSYGYTF
TRBV2	TRBJ1-2	-	-	TGTGCCAGCAGCCCGGTAGCTGAGGCTAACTATGGCTACACCTTC	CASSPVAEANYGYTF
TRBV5-1	TRBJ1-1	few	-	TGCGCCAGCAGCTTGGAAGGACTATTAAACACTGAAGCTTTCTTT	CASSLEGLLNTEAFF
TRBV5-1	TRBJ2-2	-	-	TGCGCCAGCAGCTTGGTTGGGGGCTCGGTCGCCGGGGAGCTGTTTTTT	CASSLVGGSVAGELFF
TRBV6-5	TRBJ2-5	once	-	TGTGCCAGCAGTCGGCCCAACAGCTTCGAGACCCAGTACTTC	CASSRPNSFETQYF
TRBV11-2	TRBJ1-2	-	TRBD1	TGTGCCAGCAGCCCAGACAGGGAACATGGCTACACCTTC	CASSPDREHGYTF
TRBV20-1	TRBJ1-2	-	-	TGCAGTGCTCGTCAGGGATATGGCTACACCTTC	CSARQGYGYTF
TRBV4-1	TRBJ1-2	-	-	TGCGCCAGCAGCCAAGAGGGGGGTCCGGACTATGGCTACACCTTC	CASSQEGGPDYGYTF
TRBV7-2	TRBJ1-5	-	-	TGTGCCAGCAGCTTAGCAGGGGCCTTTCAGCCCCAGCATTTT	CASSLAGAFQPQHF
TRBV5-1	TRBJ1-1	-	TRBD1	TGCGCCAGCAGTTTACGCTCAGGGGGCACTGAAGCTTTCTTT	CASSLRSGGTEAFF
TRBV5-4	TRBJ2-7	-	TRBD1	TGTGCCAGCAGCCGACTGGACAGGGTGGGCTCCTACGAGCAGTACTTC	CASSRLDRVGSYEQYF
TRBV5-1	TRBJ1-6	-	-	TGCGCCAGCAGCTTGGATCAGGGCGGTTCACCCCTCCACTTT	CASSLDQGGSPLHF
TRBV6-5	TRBJ1-3	-	-	TGTGCCAGCAGTTACGCTTCCAGCTCTGGAAACACCATATATTTT	CASSYASSSGNTIYF
TRBV7-8	TRBJ1-5	-	TRBD1	TGTGCCAGCAGCTTAGCAAGGGACAGTAGCAATCAGCCCCAGCATTTT	CASSLARDSSNQPQHF
TRBV7-3	TRBJ1-2	-	TRBD1	TGTGCCAGCAGCTTAGTTGGGACAGGGGGCAACTATGGCTACACCTTC	CASSLVGTGGNYGYTF
TRBV24-1	TRBJ1-2	-	-	TGTGCCACCAGTGATTTAGAGACAGATTTTAATGGCTACACCTTC	CATSDLETDFNGYTF
TRBV5-6	TRBJ1-5	-	-	TGTGCCAGCAGCCTCAGGGTAGGTACGGGCAATCAGCCCCAGCATTTT	CASSLRVGTGNQPQHF
TRBV4-1	TRBJ1-3	-	TRBD1	TGCGCCAGCAGCCAAGGTAATACAGGGACAGGAGACACCATATATTTT	CASSQGNTGTGDTIYF
TRBV5-1	TRBJ2-3	-	TRBD1	TGCGCCAGCAGCTCGTCAGGGGGTGGGGCAGATACGCAGTATTTT	CASSSSGGGADTQYF
TRBV5-1	TRBJ2-5	-	TRBD1	TGCGCCAGCAGCTTGGCCGGGACAGGGTGGGAGACCCAGTACTTC	CASSLAGTGWETQYF
TRBV6-6	TRBJ2-5	-	-	TGTGCCAGCAGTTACGGCGACAGCTCACAAGAGACCCAGTACTTC	CASSYGDSSQETQYF